The 8 T cell receptor beta chains in this list originate from one sample, sequenced in a study of blood T cell repertoires in COVID-19. Sequencing was performed with immunoSEQ multiplex PCR; in TCRdb, only in-frame clones are kept and a portion is missing. This sample has 160,000 or so clones; roughly 80% occur once, and the top ten carry nearly 8%. Sequenced material: PBMCs or T cells enriched from blood (not recorded which). The receptor source for this set is a woman between 45 and 65 years old who had recovered from COVID-19.

The chain has TRBV28 and TRBJ1-2; D possibly corresponds to TRBD1 (5 bases). The CDR3 sequence is 16 residues long. With 6 bases removed from V and 4 bases from J, the gap between germline ends came to 21 bases. Germline V gene data show CDR1 as MDHEN and CDR2 as SYDVKM. CDR3 protein: CASSQPKTGGVYGYTF. CDR3 sequence (DNA): TGTGCCAGCAGCCAACCAAAAACGGGAGGGGTCTATGGCTACACCTTC.

This sequence joins TRBV5-4 and TRBJ2-7; no firm D call. V was shortened by 0 bases and J by 0 bases, with 13 bases between the two germline ends. Germline values: CDR1 SGHNT, CDR2 YYREEE (reference sequence). The CDR3 loop spans 16 amino acids. CDR3 protein: CASSLGGQKSSYEQYF. In DNA, the CDR3 is TGTGCCAGCAGCTTGGGAGGCCAGAAGAGCTCCTACGAGCAGTACTTC.

As to this clone: This may arise from a read error, as a much more abundant clone is one base away. Other DNA sequences within the sample encode an identical CDR3. The J gene is TRBJ1-3, the V gene TRBV7-2, with D possibly matching TRBD1 (5 bases). The CDR3 runs 15 residues. Germline V gene lookup returns CDR1 SGHTA and CDR2 FQGNSA. The CDR3: CASSQGVLSGNTIYF. The CDR3 DNA reads as TGTGCCAGCAGCCAGGGTGTCCTCTCTGGAAATACCATATATTTT.

This clone has only one observation. The gene calls are TRBV9 and TRBJ2-2; D not resolved. With 0 bases removed from V and 6 bases from J, the gap between germline ends came to 9 bases. CDR1 is SGDLS and CDR2 is YYNGEE in the germline V gene. The CDR3 totals 14 residues. CDR3 coding DNA: TGTGCCAGCAGCGTAGCCCCCTCTCCCGGGGAGCTGTTTTTT. Translated, it gives CASSVAPSPGELFF.

This chain joins TRBV27 and TRBJ2-2; D is possibly TRBD2 (6 bases). The length of the CDR3 is 19 residues. Trimming left V 3 bases short and J 1 base short, with 21 bases between. Germline V gives CDR1 MNHEY, CDR2 SMNVEV (reference sequence). This CDR3 is CASSLFPPSGLQNTGELFF. CDR3 sequence (DNA): TGTGCCAGCAGTTTGTTTCCCCCGTCGGGACTTCAGAACACCGGGGAGCTGTTTTTT.

V and J are TRBV7-2 and TRBJ2-3, with TRBD2 matching 13 bases. Germline trimming cut 0 bases from V and 6 bases from J; bases unmatched to any gene: 9. The CDR3 covers 18 residues. CDR1 and CDR2 (germline): SGHTA, FQGNSA. DNA of the CDR3: TGTGCCAGCAGCTTAGCTGGGACTAGCGGGACGAGGGCCGATACGCAGTATTTT. It translates to CASSLAGTSGTRADTQYF.

The V call is TRBV27, the J call TRBJ1-4, with a weak D call TRBD1 (5 bases). CDR1 and CDR2 from the germline V gene are MNHEY and SMNVEV (reference sequence). Trimming pared 6 bases from V and 8 bases from J, leaving 16 bases between. CDR3 size: 14 residues. The CDR3 DNA reads TGTGCCAGCAGACCCGGGGGGGGTGCGGAAAAACTGTTTTTT. Translated: CASRPGGGAEKLFF. The whole variable domain, remainder taken from reference TRBV27 and TRBJ1-4, is EAQVTQNPRYLITVTGKKLTVTCSQNMNHEYMSWYRQDPGLGLRQIYYSMNVEVTDKGDVPEGYKVSRKEKRNFPLILESPSPNQTSLYFCASRPGGGAEKLFFGSGTQLSVL.

The rearrangement joins TRBV25-1 to TRBJ1-1; 8 bases match TRBD1. Germline CDR1 and CDR2: MGHDK and SYGVNS. V lost 3 bases to trimming and J lost 2 bases; unmatched junction nucleotides: 5. This CDR3 contains 15 residues. The CDR3 is CASSDRTGRNTEAFF. CDR3 coding DNA: TGTGCCAGCAGTGACAGGACAGGGCGTAACACTGAAGCTTTCTTT.